What follows are 30 T cell receptor beta chains derived from one specimen sequenced in a study of T cells in Graves' hyperthyroidism and ophthalmopathy. Template material for amplifying TCR beta CDR3 regions consisted of RNA transcripts. HTBI primers were employed in a first-round RT-PCR of the TCR CDR3. TCRdb used MiXCR to reprocess the multiplex PCR reads, holding one entry per CDR3 protein. The sample holds about 370,000 distinct CDR3 sequences, over 12% seen once. The sequenced material came from blood. The receptors originated from a woman between 55 and 75 years old with Graves' ophthalmopathy.

The chain links TRBV9 to TRBJ2-7, with 10 nucleotides matching TRBD1. Trimming took 4 bases from V and 3 from J; bases not matched to a gene: 7. The CDR3 sequence is 15 residues long. Germline values: CDR1 SGDLS, CDR2 YYNGEE. The CDR3 coding sequence is TGTGCCAGCAGCTCATCGGGGGACAGGGGCTACGAGCAGTACTTC. It yields the protein CASSSSGDRGYEQYF. Variable domain in full (rest from reference TRBV9 and TRBJ2-7): DSGVTQTPKHLITATGQRVTLRCSPRSGDLSVYWYQQSLDQGLQFLIQYYNGEERAKGNILERFSAQQFPDLHSELNLSSLELGDSALYFCASSSSGDRGYEQYFGPGTRLTVT.

Many counts were recorded for this clonotype. The rearrangement links TRBV3-1 to TRBJ2-2; 9 bases line up with TRBD2. V was pared by 5 bases and J by 3 bases, with 4 bases of the junction left unmatched. The CDR3 loop spans 15 amino acids. Germline V lookup: CDR1 LGHDT, CDR2 YNNKEL (reference sequence). Here the CDR3 reads CASSNSGSYTGELFF. CDR3 coding DNA: TGTGCCAGCAGCAATAGCGGGAGCTACACCGGGGAGCTGTTTTTT.

This clonotype was observed a few times. CDR3 DNA sequence: TGTGCCAGCAGCCAAACTCTGGGGGTCCGGGCTCAGCCCCAGCATTTT. As protein: CASSQTLGVRAQPQHF. V is TRBV3-1 and J is TRBJ1-5; TRBD1 is a possible D gene (5 bases). The CDR3 covers 16 residues. Trimming left V 2 bases short and J 6 bases short, with 17 bases between. CDR1 is LGHDT and CDR2 is YNNKEL in the germline V gene (reference sequence).

This clonotype was counted ten times or more. The chain carries TRBV27 and TRBJ2-1; tentative D call: TRBD1 (5 bases). This CDR3 has 14 amino acids. CDR1 MNHEY and CDR2 SMNVEV come from the germline V gene (reference sequence). V dropped 6 bases and J dropped 6 bases, with 15 bases sitting between them. The CDR3 region has the DNA TGTGCCAGCAGCCCGCTCCTTAGGGGCAATGAGCAGTTCTTC. Translation gives CASSPLLRGNEQFF.

This clonotype was counted many times. The chain couples TRBV12-3 or TRBV12-4 to TRBJ2-3; TRBD2 matches at 8 bases. This CDR3 contains 16 residues. The junction had 5 bases not matched to a gene; V was cut back by 3 bases and J by 0 bases. CDR3 loop: CASSFERGLSTDTQYF. CDR3 in DNA: TGTGCCAGCAGTTTCGAGCGGGGGCTCAGCACAGATACGCAGTATTTT.

The J gene is TRBJ2-3, the V gene TRBV30; 13 bases agree with TRBD2. V was pared by 4 bases and J by 4 bases, with 5 bases of the junction left unmatched. Germline V gene sequence: CDR1 GTSNPN, CDR2 SVGIG (reference sequence). This CDR3 has 15 amino acids. The CDR3 sequence is CAWKGLAGVSDTQYF. The CDR3 DNA reads as TGTGCCTGGAAAGGACTAGCGGGAGTGTCAGATACGCAGTATTTT.

This clonotype was seen repeatedly, ten times or more. The CDR3 DNA reads as TGCGCCAGCAGCTTGGGGGGGGCGCGCTGGACAGATACGCAGTATTTT. As protein: CASSLGGARWTDTQYF. The chain links TRBV5-1 to TRBJ2-3; the D call may be TRBD1 or TRBD2 (6 bases each). The V end lost 0 bases, the J end lost 3 bases, and 14 bases lay between the germline ends. The CDR3 sequence is 16 residues long. Germline CDR1 and CDR2: SGHRS and YFSETQ.

A remark on this clonotype: A read error is possible here, since a much larger clone lies one base away. J is TRBJ2-2 and V is TRBV20-1, with D perhaps TRBD1 (5 bases). V dropped 0 bases and J dropped 4 bases, with 12 bases sitting between them. This CDR3 spans 15 amino acids. The germline CDR1 and CDR2 sequences are DFQATT and SNEGSKA (reference sequence). The CDR3 loop is CSAREPREITGELFF. Here the CDR3 DNA reads TGCAGTGCTAGAGAACCCAGGGAAATCACCGGGGAGCTGTTTTTT.

This clonotype was observed at least ten times. The genes are TRBV28 and TRBJ2-7; TRBD1 agrees at 9 bases. Germline V gene data show CDR1 as MDHEN and CDR2 as SYDVKM. The length of the CDR3 is 13 residues. Trimming at V came to 5 bases and at J to 5 bases, leaving 4 bases not matched to a gene. DNA of the CDR3: TGTGCCAGCAGTCCGGGACAGGGTCACGAGCAGTACTTC. Translating gives CASSPGQGHEQYF. Supplemented by reference TRBV28 and TRBJ2-7, the full variable domain reads DVKVTQSSRYLVKRTGEKVFLECVQDMDHENMFWYRQDPGLGLRLIYFSYDVKMKEKGDIPEGYSVSREKKERFSLILESASTNQTSMYLCASSPGQGHEQYFGPGTRLTVT.

On this clonotype: A read error may be the cause here, since a much bigger clone is one base away. This chain uses TRBV20-1 with TRBJ2-3; TRBD2 aligns across 8 bases. The CDR3 spans 15 residues. Germline V gene data show CDR1 as DFQATT and CDR2 as SNEGSKA (reference sequence). V lost 6 bases and J lost 3; bases outside the gene matches: 11. CDR3 nucleotide sequence: TGCAGTGCGCCATCGGGAGGGGGGGCGACAGATACGCAGTATTTT. Its protein product is CSAPSGGGATDTQYF.

This clonotype was seen only a few times. The chain has TRBV29-1 and TRBJ2-2; D not certain. Per germline, CDR1 SQVTM and CDR2 ANQGSEA. The CDR3 is made up of 13 amino acids. The V and J ends lost 6 bases and 1 base respectively, with 9 bases between them. In DNA, the CDR3 is TGCAGCGTCAAGCTAGAGAACACCGGGGAGCTGTTTTTT. This gives the protein CSVKLENTGELFF.

This clonotype was seen at least ten times. The chain recombines TRBV20-1 with TRBJ2-7, with 7 nucleotides matching TRBD2. Germline V gene data show CDR1 as DFQATT and CDR2 as SNEGSKA (reference sequence). V lost 5 bases and J lost 6; bases outside the gene matches: 13. The CDR3 sequence is 14 residues long. The DNA of the CDR3 is TGCAGTGCTGCGACAGCGGGGCTCCTCGTCGAGCAGTACTTC. Its translation is CSAATAGLLVEQYF.

The chain couples TRBV12-3 or TRBV12-4 to TRBJ2-1, with D maybe TRBD2 (6 bases). The CDR3 totals 12 residues. V lost 5 bases and J 12 bases, leaving 14 bases between the germline ends. DNA for the CDR3: TGTGCCAGCAGTCTCCAGCGGGTAGGGCAGTTCTTC. Its protein product is CASSLQRVGQFF.

The chain joins TRBV28 to TRBJ2-5, with 9 bases aligning to TRBD1. The V gene end was trimmed by 4 bases and the J gene end by 5 bases; junction bases not matched to a gene: 8. The CDR3 extends over 15 amino acids. Germline loops: CDR1 MDHEN, CDR2 SYDVKM. The CDR3 DNA follows: TGTGCCAGCAGTTCCCCGGGACAGGGTTTGGAGACCCAGTACTTC. It encodes CASSSPGQGLETQYF.

This chain uses TRBV6-1 with TRBJ2-7; 7 bases align to TRBD1. Per germline, CDR1 MNHNS and CDR2 SASEGT. The CDR3 runs 13 residues. With 8 bases clipped from V and 5 bases from J, the junction kept 9 bases outside the gene matches. CDR3 region: CASGNRGLDEQYF. The CDR3 DNA is TGTGCCAGCGGGAACAGGGGTTTAGACGAGCAGTACTTC.

DNA of the CDR3: TGTGCCAGCAGCCAATACTTCACAGATACGCAGTATTTT. It codes for CASSQYFTDTQYF. J is TRBJ2-3 and V is TRBV3-1; D is unresolved. CDR1 and CDR2 from the germline V gene are LGHDT and YNNKEL (reference sequence). The V end lost 2 bases, the J end lost 2 bases, and 5 bases lay between the germline ends. The CDR3 totals 13 residues.

Many counts were recorded for this clonotype. As DNA, the CDR3 is TGTGCCAGCACCATCCTGGAGTACACTGAAGCTTTCTTT. Its protein product is CASTILEYTEAFF. The chain is built from TRBV28 and TRBJ1-1, with D hard to call. The CDR3 has 13 amino acids. Trimming took off 7 bases at V and 3 bases at J, with 12 bases between the two ends. Germline V gene data show CDR1 as MDHEN and CDR2 as SYDVKM.

There are many counts of this clonotype. CDR3 residues: CASSLGTGAGANVLTF. CDR3 in DNA: TGTGCCAGCAGTTTAGGGACAGGGGCAGGGGCCAACGTCCTGACTTTC. The chain uses TRBV12-3 or TRBV12-4 and TRBJ2-6, with TRBD1 matching 9 bases. The CDR3 runs to 16 residues. V lost 1 base to trimming and J lost 4 bases; unmatched junction nucleotides: 2.

This clonotype was observed at least ten times. DNA of the CDR3: TGTGCCAGCAGTCTGCGCGGGACCGACAATGAGCAGTTCTTC. Translation gives CASSLRGTDNEQFF. The gene calls are TRBV12-3 or TRBV12-4 and TRBJ2-1; possibly TRBD2 for D (6 bases). The ends were cut back, 5 bases at V and 5 bases at J, with 13 bases in the middle. The CDR3 has 14 residues.

This rearrangement joins TRBV20-1 to TRBJ2-4, with 12 bases fitting TRBD2. This CDR3 region has 18 residues. Germline CDR1 is DFQATT and CDR2 is SNEGSKA (reference sequence). The J segment lost 2 bases and the V segment lost 4 bases, leaving 12 bases of the junction unmatched. The CDR3 here is CSATRLAGAPGTKNIQYF. The DNA for the CDR3 is TGCAGTGCTACCAGACTAGCGGGAGCGCCGGGGACCAAAAACATTCAGTACTTC.

The chain has TRBV28 and TRBJ2-7; 11 bases are a match to TRBD2. CDR3 length equals 16 residues. CDR1 and CDR2 (germline): MDHEN, SYDVKM. The trim removed 2 bases at V and 4 bases at J, leaving 7 bases unmatched. The CDR3 DNA follows: TGTGCCAGCAGTTTACCGACTAGCGGGGCCCCTTACGAGCAGTACTTC. It is translated as CASSLPTSGAPYEQYF.

The V call is TRBV19, the J call TRBJ1-2; TRBD1 matches 7 bases. This CDR3 is built from 15 residues. Germline CDR1 reads LNHDA; CDR2 reads SQIVND (reference sequence). The trim removed 4 bases at V and 2 bases at J, leaving 7 bases unmatched. Written as DNA, the CDR3 is TGTGCCAGTAGTACCCTCGACAGGGCAAACTATGGCTACACCTTC. It codes for CASSTLDRANYGYTF.

This clonotype has a count of ten or more. V and J are TRBV20-1 and TRBJ2-5; D is uncertain. The CDR3 consists of 13 residues. Germline assignment: CDR1 DFQATT and CDR2 SNEGSKA (reference sequence). V shed 4 bases and J shed 5 bases, with 14 bases lying between them. CDR3 in DNA: TGCAGTGCTAAAGGAACTTTAGGGGAGACCCAGTACTTC. Translated: CSAKGTLGETQYF.

This clonotype has a count of ten or more. The gene calls are TRBV5-1 and TRBJ2-7; D might be TRBD1 (6 bases). V lost 1 base to trimming and J lost 6 bases, with 14 bases between them. CDR3 length: 14 amino acids. CDR1 and CDR2 from the germline V gene are SGHRS and YFSETQ. The CDR3 protein is CASSLRQGYGEQYF. The DNA of the CDR3 is TGCGCCAGCAGCTTGAGGCAGGGGTACGGCGAGCAGTACTTC. Using reference TRBV5-1 and TRBJ2-7 for the parts outside the CDR3, the full variable domain is KAGVTQTPRYLIKTRGQQVTLSCSPISGHRSVSWYQQTPGQGLQFLFEYFSETQRNKGNFPGRFSGRQFSNSRSEMNVSTLELGDSALYLCASSLRQGYGEQYFGPGTRLTVT.

This clonotype was counted at least ten times. This chain connects TRBV5-1 to TRBJ1-5; 9 bases agree with TRBD1. Per germline, CDR1 SGHRS and CDR2 YFSETQ. V lost 3 bases to trimming and J lost 3 bases; unmatched junction nucleotides: 4. This CDR3 is 15 amino acids long. The CDR3 DNA reads as TGCGCCAGCAGCTCTGGACAGGGGCCCAATCAGCCCCAGCATTTT. Amino acid sequence: CASSSGQGPNQPQHF.

In its sample, this clonotype was seen many times. The chain recombines TRBV2 with TRBJ1-5; D possibly corresponds to TRBD1 (5 bases). The CDR3 covers 14 residues. Trimming cost V 7 bases and J 1 base, with 11 bases left between them. The germline gives CDR1 SNHLY, CDR2 FYNNEI. CDR3 in DNA: TGTGCCAGCAATCTCGGGGGGAGCAATCAGCCCCAGCATTTT. Translation gives CASNLGGSNQPQHF.

This chain connects TRBV10-3 to TRBJ2-5; possibly TRBD1 for D (6 bases). Trimming removed 7 bases from V and 2 bases from J, with 20 bases in between. Germline V gene data show CDR1 as ENHRY and CDR2 as SYGVKD. This CDR3 region has 16 residues. The CDR3 DNA reads as TGTGCCATCAAAGTCCCAGGGGCGAGAGATCAAGAGACCCAGTACTTC. This sequence encodes CAIKVPGARDQETQYF.

This clonotype was counted between two and nine times. This could be a read error, since a much larger clone is one nucleotide away. This chain uses TRBV2 with TRBJ2-7; maybe TRBD1 (6 bases). This CDR3 spans 15 amino acids. CDR1 and CDR2 (germline): SNHLY, FYNNEI. V dropped 5 bases and J dropped 2 bases, with 16 bases sitting between them. DNA of the CDR3: TGTGCCAGCAGTAACTCCGGGACAAGGGCCTACGAGCAGTACTTC. This encodes CASSNSGTRAYEQYF.

As regards this clonotype: A clone one base away is much larger, so this may be a read error. The CDR3 protein is CAGSPNTYRGTNTGELFF. DNA for the CDR3: TGTGCCGGCAGCCCAAACACTTACAGGGGAACGAACACCGGGGAGCTGTTTTTT. This chain connects TRBV3-1 to TRBJ2-2, with 7 positions matching TRBD1. The germline CDR1 and CDR2 sequences are LGHDT and YNNKEL (reference sequence). The CDR3 spans 18 residues.

The table lists this clonotype with many counts. The chain employs TRBV18 and TRBJ1-2; D remains unclear. V lost 2 bases, J lost 4 bases, and 14 bases lay in between. In germline, CDR1 is KGHSH, CDR2 LQKENI. The CDR3 is made up of 15 amino acids. DNA for the CDR3: TGTGCCAGCTCACCATCTAACCTGCTCCGCTATGGCTACACCTTC. This codes for CASSPSNLLRYGYTF.